The subject of this entry is one TCR delta chain. This clone is medium-sized (0.01 to 0.1%) in its sample. Its binding antigen is unknown. No base quality information exists; no much larger clone differs at one position. This record belongs to a study of delta chain sequences of gamma delta T cells (dated by TCRdb to 2016 to 2017). From cysteine to phenylalanine, the CDR3 is 18 amino acids long. The retained sequence is limited to the CDR3, 54 bases, with the frame set at the first base. The germline V gene encodes CDR1 GEAIGNYY and CDR2 EKD. V loses 0 bases at its end and J loses 3 bases; junction bases beyond the gene matches: 9. The method behind the library was 5' RACE. Sequenced on an Illumina MiSeq. TCRdb called clones anew from the public reads via CATT; matching DNA rows were later pooled. The sample table contains approximately 1,000 delta-chain clones; only one count was recorded for more than 15% of them. The ten most abundant clones make up 45% to 50% of the sample.

The TCR originated in a human donor in good health. This sequence uses TRDV2 and TRDJ1; 13 nucleotides in the junction match TRDD3. Sequenced input: either unsorted cells or a sorted T cell fraction (not recorded which). The DNA reads TGTGCCTGTGACACCGTGGGGGACTGGGGGATACGCGCCGATAAACTCATCTTT. Its product reads: CACDTVGDWGIRADKLIF.